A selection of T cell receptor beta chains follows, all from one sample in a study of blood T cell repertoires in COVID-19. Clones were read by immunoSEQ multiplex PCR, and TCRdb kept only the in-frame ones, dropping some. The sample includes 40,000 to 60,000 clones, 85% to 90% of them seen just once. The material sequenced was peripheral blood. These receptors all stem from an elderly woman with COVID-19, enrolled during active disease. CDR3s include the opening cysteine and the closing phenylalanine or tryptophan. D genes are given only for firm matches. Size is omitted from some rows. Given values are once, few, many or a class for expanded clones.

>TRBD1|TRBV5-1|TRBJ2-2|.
TGCGCCAGCAGCTCGACAGGGGGCGCCGGCGGGGAGCTGTTTTTT
CASSSTGGAGGELFF
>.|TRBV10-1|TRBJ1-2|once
TGCGCCAGCAGTCCGTCTCTGTACTATGGCTACACCTTC
CASSPSLYYGYTF
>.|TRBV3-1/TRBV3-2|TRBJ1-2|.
TGTGCCAGCAGCCCATGGACTCAGGTTAACTATGGCTACACCTTC
CASSPWTQVNYGYTF
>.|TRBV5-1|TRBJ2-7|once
TGCGCCAGCAGCTTACGACAGACGACCCACGAGCAGTACTTC
CASSLRQTTHEQYF
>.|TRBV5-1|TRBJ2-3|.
TGCGCCAGCAGCTTGGGGGCCGCTCCCACAGATACGCAGTATTTT
CASSLGAAPTDTQYF
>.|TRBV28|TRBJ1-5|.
TGTGCCAGCAGAGAGACCGGGAGGGGGGGAAATCAGCCCCAGCATTTT
CASRETGRGGNQPQHF
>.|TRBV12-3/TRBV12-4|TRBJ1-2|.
TGTGCCAGCAGTCCCGGGACATTCTATGGCTACACCTTC
CASSPGTFYGYTF
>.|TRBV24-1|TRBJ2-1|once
TGTGCCACCAGTGTCCAGGGGGGACTAGTGTCTGAGCAGTTCTTC
CATSVQGGLVSEQFF
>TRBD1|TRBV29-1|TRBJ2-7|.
TGCAGCGGGGGAACCGGGACAGGGAACGAGCAGTACTTC
CSGGTGTGNEQYF
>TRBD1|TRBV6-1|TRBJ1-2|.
TGTGCCAGCAGTGAAGCGTTCGCAGGGGGAGCTCTCTATGGCTACACCTTC
CASSEAFAGGALYGYTF
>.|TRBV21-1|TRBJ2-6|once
TGTGCCAGCAGCACCTGCGACGGACAGTCTGGGGCCAACGTCCTGACTTTC
CASSTCDGQSGANVLTF
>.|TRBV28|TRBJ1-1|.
TGTGCCAGCAGTTTGCTACAGAAAGCTTTCTTT
CASSLLQKAFF
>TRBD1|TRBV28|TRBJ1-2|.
TGTGCCAGCAGAGCGACCGGGACAGGGGGTGGCTACACCTTC
CASRATGTGGGYTF
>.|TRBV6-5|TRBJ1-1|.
TGTGCCAGCAGACGCGACGGGACATTCGGAGCTTTCTTT
CASRRDGTFGAFF
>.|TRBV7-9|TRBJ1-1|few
TGTGCCAGCAGCTTAGGACAGAACACTGAAGCTTTCTTT
CASSLGQNTEAFF
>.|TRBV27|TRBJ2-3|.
TGTGCCAGCAGACTCGCAGGGGCAGATACGCAGTATTTT
CASRLAGADTQYF
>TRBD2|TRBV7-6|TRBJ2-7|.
TGTGCCAGCAGCTTAGCGTTCGGGAAGCCTAGCGGGACCTCCTACGAGCAGTACTTC
CASSLAFGKPSGTSYEQYF
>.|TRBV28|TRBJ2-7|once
TGTGCCAGCACCCCCACGGGGAAAAGGTCCTACGAGCAGTACTTC
CASTPTGKRSYEQYF
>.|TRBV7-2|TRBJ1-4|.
TGTGCCAGCAGCCCGGGAGGGGGTGAAAAACTGTTTTTT
CASSPGGGEKLFF
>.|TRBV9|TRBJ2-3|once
TGTGCCAGCAGCGTCTCCCATACAGGGTATCCCACAGATACGCAGTATTTT
CASSVSHTGYPTDTQYF
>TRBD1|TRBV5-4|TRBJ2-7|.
TGTGCCAGCAGCTTCGGGACAGGGAGGTACGAGCAGTACTTC
CASSFGTGRYEQYF
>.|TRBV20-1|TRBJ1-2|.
TGCAGTGCTAGTGGCCCCGGGGGGGGCCGCAGCTATGGCTACACCTTC
CSASGPGGGRSYGYTF
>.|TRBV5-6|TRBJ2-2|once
TGTGCCAGCAGCTCGTACAGAGTCAACACCGGGGAGCTGTTTTTT
CASSSYRVNTGELFF
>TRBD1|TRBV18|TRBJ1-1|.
TGTGCCAGCTCACCCGGGACAGGAGGTAACACTGAAGCTTTCTTT
CASSPGTGGNTEAFF
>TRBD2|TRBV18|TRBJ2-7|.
TGTGCCAGCTCACCCCCGGGACTAGCAAGGGACGAGCAGTACTTC
CASSPPGLARDEQYF
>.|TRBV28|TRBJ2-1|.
TGTGCCAGCAGTCCCCTCCTATATTATGAGCAGTTCTTC
CASSPLLYYEQFF
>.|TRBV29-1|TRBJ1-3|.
TGCAGCGTTGTTCTGGGGGCAGGCGGAAACACCATATATTTT
CSVVLGAGGNTIYF
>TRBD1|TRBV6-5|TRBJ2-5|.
TGTGCCAGCAGTTTGGGACAGTACCAAGAGACCCAGTACTTC
CASSLGQYQETQYF